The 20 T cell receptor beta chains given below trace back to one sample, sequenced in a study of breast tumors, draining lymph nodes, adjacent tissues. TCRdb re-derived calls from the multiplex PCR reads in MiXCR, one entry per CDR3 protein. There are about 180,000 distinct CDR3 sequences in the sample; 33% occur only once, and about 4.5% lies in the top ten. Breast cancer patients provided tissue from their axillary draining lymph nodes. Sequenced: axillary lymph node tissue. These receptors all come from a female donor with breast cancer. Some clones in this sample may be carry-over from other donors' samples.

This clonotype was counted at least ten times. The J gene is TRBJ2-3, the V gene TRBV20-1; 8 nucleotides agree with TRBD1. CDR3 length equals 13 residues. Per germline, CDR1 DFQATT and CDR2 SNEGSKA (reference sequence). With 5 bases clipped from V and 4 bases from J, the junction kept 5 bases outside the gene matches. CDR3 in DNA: TGCAGTGCTTCGGACAGGGTCCCAGATACGCAGTATTTT. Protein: CSASDRVPDTQYF.

The CDR3: CATSDLSGEFWNSPLHF. The CDR3 coding sequence is TGTGCCACCAGTGATTTGTCAGGGGAGTTTTGGAATTCACCCCTCCACTTT. The chain is built from TRBV24-1 and TRBJ1-6, with D possibly matching TRBD1 (6 bases). V was clipped by 0 bases and J by 7 bases, with 15 bases between them. Germline loops: CDR1 KGHDR, CDR2 SFDVKD. The CDR3 loop spans 17 amino acids.

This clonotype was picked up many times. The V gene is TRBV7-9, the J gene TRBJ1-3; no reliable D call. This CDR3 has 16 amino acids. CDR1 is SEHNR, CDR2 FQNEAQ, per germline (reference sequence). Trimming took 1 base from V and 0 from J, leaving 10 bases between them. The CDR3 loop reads CASSLDGILSGNTIYF. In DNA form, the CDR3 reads TGTGCCAGCAGCTTAGATGGGATTCTCTCTGGAAACACCATATATTTT. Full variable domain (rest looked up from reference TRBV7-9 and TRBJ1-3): DTGVSQNPRHKITKRGQNVTFRCDPISEHNRLYWYRQTLGQGPEFLTYFQNEAQLEKSRLLSDRFSAERPKGSFSTLEIQRTEQGDSAMYLCASSLDGILSGNTIYFGEGSWLTVV.

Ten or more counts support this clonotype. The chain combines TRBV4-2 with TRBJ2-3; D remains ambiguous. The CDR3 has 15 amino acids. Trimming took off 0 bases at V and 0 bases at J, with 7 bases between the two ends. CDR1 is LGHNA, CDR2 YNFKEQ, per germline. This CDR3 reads CASSQERASTDTQYF. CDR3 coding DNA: TGTGCCAGCAGCCAAGAAAGGGCTAGCACAGATACGCAGTATTTT.

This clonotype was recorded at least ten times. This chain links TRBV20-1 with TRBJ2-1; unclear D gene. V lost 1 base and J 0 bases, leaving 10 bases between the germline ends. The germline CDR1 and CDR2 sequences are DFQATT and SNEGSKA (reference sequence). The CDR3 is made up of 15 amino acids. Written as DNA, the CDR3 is TGCAGTGCTAGAGTGCCGGGCAGCTCCTACAATGAGCAGTTCTTC. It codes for CSARVPGSSYNEQFF.

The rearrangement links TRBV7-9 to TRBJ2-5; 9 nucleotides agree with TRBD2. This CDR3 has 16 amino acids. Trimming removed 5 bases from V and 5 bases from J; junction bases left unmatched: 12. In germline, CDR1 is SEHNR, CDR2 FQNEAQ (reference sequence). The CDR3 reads CASSPVAGGFRETQYF. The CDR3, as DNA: TGTGCCAGCAGCCCCGTGGCGGGAGGGTTTCGGGAGACCCAGTACTTC.

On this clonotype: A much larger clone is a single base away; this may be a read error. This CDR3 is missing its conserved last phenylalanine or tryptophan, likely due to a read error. CDR3 in DNA: TGTGCCAGCAGCTTAGAGCACAGGGGGCCTCTATACGAGCAGTACCTC. Translating it yields CASSLEHRGPLYEQYL. This chain joins TRBV7-6 and TRBJ2-7; 9 bases line up with TRBD1. With 1 base clipped from V and 4 bases from J, the junction kept 8 bases outside the gene matches. This CDR3 spans 16 amino acids. Looked up from germline, CDR1 is SGHVS and CDR2 is FNYEAQ.

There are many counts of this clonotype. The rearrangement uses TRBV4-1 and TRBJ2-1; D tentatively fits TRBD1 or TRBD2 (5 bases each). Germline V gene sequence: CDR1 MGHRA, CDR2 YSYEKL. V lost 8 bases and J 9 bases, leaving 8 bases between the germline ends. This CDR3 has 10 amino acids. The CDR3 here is CASGGREQFF. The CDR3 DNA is TGCGCCAGCGGGGGACGTGAGCAGTTCTTC.

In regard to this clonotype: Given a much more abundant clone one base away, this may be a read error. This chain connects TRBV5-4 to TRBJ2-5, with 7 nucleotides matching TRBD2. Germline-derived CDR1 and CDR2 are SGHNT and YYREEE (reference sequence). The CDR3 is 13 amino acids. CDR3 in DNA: TGTGCCAGCAGCCGGGACTATTTTGAGACCCCGTACTTC. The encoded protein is CASSRDYFETPYF. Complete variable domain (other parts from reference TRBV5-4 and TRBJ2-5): ETGVTQSPTHLIKTRGQQVTLRCSSQSGHNTVSWYQQALGQGPQFIFQYYREEENGRGNFPPRFSGLQFPNYSSELNVNALELDDSALYLCASSRDYFETPYFGPGTRLLVL.

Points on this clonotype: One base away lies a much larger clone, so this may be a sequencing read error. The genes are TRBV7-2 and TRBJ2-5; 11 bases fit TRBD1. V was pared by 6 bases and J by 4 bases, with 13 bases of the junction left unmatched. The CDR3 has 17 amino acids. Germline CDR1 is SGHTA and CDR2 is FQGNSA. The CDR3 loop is CTSSLRSGQGAGETQYF. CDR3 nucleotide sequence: TGTACCAGCAGTTTAAGGTCAGGACAGGGGGCCGGAGAGACCCAGTACTTC.

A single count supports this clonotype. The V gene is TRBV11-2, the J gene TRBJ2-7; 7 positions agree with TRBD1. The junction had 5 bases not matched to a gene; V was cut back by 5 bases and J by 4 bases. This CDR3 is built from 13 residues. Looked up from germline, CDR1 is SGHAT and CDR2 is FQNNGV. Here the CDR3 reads CASSLKTGYEQYF. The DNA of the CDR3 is TGTGCCAGCAGCCTAAAGACAGGGTACGAGCAGTACTTC.

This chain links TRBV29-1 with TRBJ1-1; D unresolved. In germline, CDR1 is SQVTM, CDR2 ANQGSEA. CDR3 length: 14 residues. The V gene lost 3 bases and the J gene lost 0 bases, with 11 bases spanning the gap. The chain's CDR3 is CSVDRPPMNTEAFF. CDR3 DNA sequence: TGCAGCGTTGACAGGCCCCCCATGAACACTGAAGCTTTCTTT.

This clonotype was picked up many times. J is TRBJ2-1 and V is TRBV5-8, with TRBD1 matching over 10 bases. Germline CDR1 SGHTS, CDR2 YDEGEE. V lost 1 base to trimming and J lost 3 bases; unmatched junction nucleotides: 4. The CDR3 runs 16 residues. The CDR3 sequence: CASSLFGTGVYNEQFF. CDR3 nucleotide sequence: TGTGCCAGCAGCTTGTTTGGGACAGGGGTCTACAATGAGCAGTTCTTC.

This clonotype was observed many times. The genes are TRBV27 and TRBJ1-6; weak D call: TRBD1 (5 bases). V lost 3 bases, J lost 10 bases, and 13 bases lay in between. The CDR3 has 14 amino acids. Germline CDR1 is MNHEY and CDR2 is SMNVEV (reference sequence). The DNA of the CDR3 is TGTGCCAGCAGTTTGGGCCAGGGAAAATCACCCCTCCACTTT. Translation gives CASSLGQGKSPLHF.

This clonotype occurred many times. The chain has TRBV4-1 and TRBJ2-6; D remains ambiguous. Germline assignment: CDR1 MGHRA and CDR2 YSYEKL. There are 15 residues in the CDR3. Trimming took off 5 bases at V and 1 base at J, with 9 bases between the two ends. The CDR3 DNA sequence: TGCGCCAGCAGCGCCCGGCCTTCTGGGGCCAACGTCCTGACTTTC. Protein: CASSARPSGANVLTF.

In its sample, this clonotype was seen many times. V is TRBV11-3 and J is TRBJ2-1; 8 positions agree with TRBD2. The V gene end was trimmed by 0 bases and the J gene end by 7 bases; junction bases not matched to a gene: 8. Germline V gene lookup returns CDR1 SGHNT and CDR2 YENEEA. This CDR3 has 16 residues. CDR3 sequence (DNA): TGTGCCAGCAGCTTAGAGCCCGGGGGGGCCCGTAATGAGCAGTTCTTC. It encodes CASSLEPGGARNEQFF.

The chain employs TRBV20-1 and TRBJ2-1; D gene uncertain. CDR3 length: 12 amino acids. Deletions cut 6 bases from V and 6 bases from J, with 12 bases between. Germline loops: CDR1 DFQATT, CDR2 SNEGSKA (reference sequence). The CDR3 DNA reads TGCAGTGCCAGCAGTTTAATCAATGAGCAGTTCTTC. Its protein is CSASSLINEQFF.

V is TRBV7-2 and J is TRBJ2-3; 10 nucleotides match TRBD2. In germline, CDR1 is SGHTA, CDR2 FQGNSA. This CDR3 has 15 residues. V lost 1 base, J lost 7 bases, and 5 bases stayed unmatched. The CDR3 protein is CASSLESGRAHTQYF. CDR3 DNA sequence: TGTGCCAGCAGCTTAGAAAGCGGGAGGGCTCATACGCAGTATTTT.

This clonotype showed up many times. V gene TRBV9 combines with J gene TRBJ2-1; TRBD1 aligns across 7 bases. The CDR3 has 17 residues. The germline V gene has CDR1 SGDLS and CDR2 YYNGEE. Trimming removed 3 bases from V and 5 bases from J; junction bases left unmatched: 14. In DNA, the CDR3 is TGTGCCAGCAGCGCTAATACCGGGACAGATACCAACAATGAGCAGTTCTTC. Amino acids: CASSANTGTDTNNEQFF.

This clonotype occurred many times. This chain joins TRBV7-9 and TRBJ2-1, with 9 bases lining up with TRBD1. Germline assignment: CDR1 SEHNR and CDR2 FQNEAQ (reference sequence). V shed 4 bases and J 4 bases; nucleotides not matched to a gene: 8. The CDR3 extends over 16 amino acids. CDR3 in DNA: TGTGCCAGCAGCTCTACCGGGACAGGGAGATACAATGAGCAGTTCTTC. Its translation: CASSSTGTGRYNEQFF.